Shown below are 4 T cell receptor beta chains from a single sample sequenced in a study of T cell clones after liver transplantation. Using immunoSEQ multiplex PCR, the repertoire was profiled, and TCRdb retains in-frame clones only, with some absent. The sample has several thousand clones; around 80% are singletons. The sequenced sample was CD8+ T cells from blood, obtained 45 to 46 months after liver transplant. The receptors come from a human patient who received a liver transplant. These T cells may partly come from the graft donor.

This CDR3 is CASSLGTTSTDTQYF. The CDR3 coding sequence is TGTGCCAGCAGCTTGGGAACAACTAGCACAGATACGCAGTATTTT. The V and J genes are TRBV5-4 and TRBJ2-3; the D is unclear. Germline values: CDR1 SGHNT, CDR2 YYREEE (reference sequence). V dropped 0 bases and J dropped 0 bases, with 8 bases sitting between them. This CDR3 comprises 15 residues.

This clone was recorded only once. The rearrangement joins TRBV27 to TRBJ2-3; no reliable D call. The CDR3 has 11 amino acids. Per the germline V gene, CDR1 is MNHEY and CDR2 is SMNVEV (reference sequence). V was trimmed by 4 bases and J by 4 bases, leaving 3 bases between them. CDR3 bases: TGTGCCAGCAGTTGGGCAGATACGCAGTATTTT. It translates to CASSWADTQYF.

J is TRBJ2-1 and V is TRBV4-1; D unclear. V lost 4 bases and J 0 bases, leaving 13 bases between the germline ends. Germline V gives CDR1 MGHRA, CDR2 YSYEKL. This CDR3 spans 16 amino acids. This CDR3 is CASSLIGGSSYNEQFF. The CDR3 nucleotides read TGCGCCAGCAGCCTAATCGGCGGAAGCTCCTACAATGAGCAGTTCTTC.

The rearrangement uses TRBV12-5 and TRBJ2-1; no clear D gene. Germline V CDR1 and CDR2: LGHNT, FRNRAP. V was pared by 5 bases and J by 8 bases, with 13 bases between. CDR3 length equals 13 residues. As DNA, the CDR3 is TGTGCTAGTGGTGCCCAGCAGTCCGATGAGCAGTTCTTC. Residues: CASGAQQSDEQFF.